The source of this T cell receptor (beta chain) is a study of T cells after yellow fever vaccination. This clonotype was seen at least ten times. Its specificity is not known. General study results and limits: Abundant clonotypes from the bulk population could have been carried over as contaminants into FACS-sorted repertoires.

This CDR3 contains 15 residues. From germline, CDR1 is LGHDT and CDR2 YNNKEL (reference sequence). Between the trimmed V and J ends, which lost 4 bases and 0 bases, there was a span of 12 bases. TCRdb re-called the 5' RACE reads through MiXCR, storing one row per CDR3 protein. The sample lists over 250,000 distinct CDR3 sequences; roughly 4.3% were seen once. Here the sequenced sample was PBMCs, taken 5 days after the yellow fever booster vaccination. The receptor comes from a man aged 18 to 30 who received the YFV17D yellow fever vaccine. The rearrangement links TRBV3-1 to TRBJ1-1; D is ambiguous. The CDR3 loop reads CASSPDDGVNTEAFF. The CDR3 DNA is TGTGCCAGCAGCCCGGATGACGGAGTGAACACTGAAGCTTTCTTT. Complete variable domain (other parts from reference TRBV3-1 and TRBJ1-1): DTAVSQTPKYLVTQMGNDKSIKCEQNLGHDTMYWYKQDSKKFLKIMFSYNNKELIINETVPNRFSPKSPDKAHLNLHINSLELGDSAVYFCASSPDDGVNTEAFFGQGTRLTVV.